Only a few counts were recorded for the clone carrying this TCR beta chain. Its target is not known. A process of 5'RACE template switching, which added a universal primer site and UMIs, was used to make TCR cDNA. TCRdb analysed the 5' RACE reads with MiXCR anew, one entry per CDR3 protein. The table includes about 340,000 distinct CDR3 sequences, under 5% detected once. This record comes from a study of T cells after yellow fever vaccination. Study information: SMART-Seq v4 Ultra Low Input served to prepare low-cell-number fractions.

V shed 7 bases and J 4 bases; nucleotides not matched to a gene: 6. The CDR3 runs to 13 residues. Germline V lookup: CDR1 KGHSH, CDR2 LQKENI. Study-wide results and caveats: The booster saw the reappearance of most primary-vaccination clones (more than 95% CD4, roughly 87% CD8). Although the secondary response was weaker, it peaked faster, at day 5 versus 15.

Material: PBMCs, obtained 5 days after the yellow fever booster vaccination. The clonotype comes from a man between 18 and 29 years old who received the YFV17D yellow fever vaccine. This rearrangement joins TRBV18 to TRBJ1-1, with 7 bases fitting TRBD1. The CDR3 nucleotides are TGTGCCAGCTTACGACAGGGACTCACTGAAGCTTTCTTT. The encoded protein is CASLRQGLTEAFF.